Shown below are 18 T cell receptor beta chains from a single sample sequenced in a study of T cells expressing NK-cell markers. TCRdb reprocessed the 5' RACE reads and keeps a single row for each CDR3 protein, giving no DNA. This sample's table has under 200,000 distinct CDR3 sequences. Material: blood T cells: a sorted CD56 or NKG2C T cell subset, CD4+ or CD8+ T cells, or bulk PBMC T cells (not recorded which). The receptors stem from a woman between 18 and 70 years old in good health.

The CDR3 sequence: CASSQTPGQFYEQYF. The chain has TRBV4-1 and TRBJ2-7; lacking DNA, the TRBD1 call made by TCRdb goes unchecked. This CDR3 region has 15 residues. CDR1 and CDR2 from the germline V gene are MGHRA and YSYEKL.

This sequence joins TRBV20-1 and TRBJ2-7; absent DNA, TCRdb's TRBD1 call cannot be checked. CDR1 is DFQATT and CDR2 is SNEGSKA in the germline V gene (reference sequence). There are 13 residues in the CDR3. This CDR3 is CSASPEADIEQYF.

The CDR3 sequence is CASSQRLAGAGGEQFF. V gene TRBV6-2 or TRBV6-3 combines with J gene TRBJ2-1; TCRdb lists TRBD2, though no DNA is available to test this call. Germline V lookup: CDR1 MNHEY, CDR2 SVGEGT. This CDR3 has 16 residues.

V gene TRBV12-3 or TRBV12-4 combines with J gene TRBJ2-7; TCRdb selects TRBD2, and the lack of DNA leaves this call unchecked. This CDR3 is built from 15 residues. The CDR3 loop reads CASSVLLAKSYEQYF.

The chain combines TRBV7-2 with TRBJ1-4. The CDR3 spans 14 residues. The germline V gene encodes CDR1 SGHTA and CDR2 FQGNSA. CDR3 protein: CASSRQGTGEKLFF.

This rearrangement joins TRBV7-2 to TRBJ2-1; TCRdb calls TRBD2, which cannot be checked without DNA. Germline assignment: CDR1 SGHTA and CDR2 FQGNSA. The CDR3 totals 15 residues. The CDR3 sequence: CASSFYSGGALEQFF. The full variable domain, its missing parts supplied by reference TRBV7-2 and TRBJ2-1, is GAGVSQSPSNKVTEKGKDVELRCDPISGHTALYWYRQSLGQGLEFLIYFQGNSAPDKSGLPSDRFSAERTGGSVSTLTIQRTQQEDSAVYLCASSFYSGGALEQFFGPGTRLTVL.

This chain connects TRBV20-1 to TRBJ2-3; checking the TCRdb D call of TRBD1 is not possible without DNA. Looked up from germline, CDR1 is DFQATT and CDR2 is SNEGSKA (reference sequence). The CDR3 sequence is 16 residues long. The CDR3 spells CSAIKLLGTATDTQYF.

The V call is TRBV29-1, the J call TRBJ2-3; the D gene TCRdb calls, TRBD2, cannot be checked with no DNA. The CDR3 sequence is 16 residues long. Per germline, CDR1 SQVTM and CDR2 ANQGSEA. The CDR3 protein is CSVRGTSGDNTDTQYF.

The chain carries TRBV28 and TRBJ2-1; lacking DNA, the TRBD2 call made by TCRdb goes unchecked. The CDR3 runs 15 residues. The germline gives CDR1 MDHEN, CDR2 SYDVKM. The CDR3 is CASSSLASGNNEQFF.

V usage is TRBV5-1 and J usage is TRBJ1-6. The CDR3 is 13 amino acids. Germline-derived CDR1 and CDR2 are SGHRS and YFSETQ. The CDR3 spells CASSEDYNSPLHF.

The chain couples TRBV7-2 to TRBJ2-2; the D call from TCRdb, TRBD1, cannot be confirmed without DNA. The CDR3 covers 14 residues. Germline-derived CDR1 and CDR2 are SGHTA and FQGNSA. The CDR3 region is CASSYQRTGGELFF.

The chain joins TRBV5-1 to TRBJ1-1; checking the TCRdb D call of TRBD1 is not possible without DNA. The CDR3 is 14 amino acids. Germline V lookup: CDR1 SGHRS, CDR2 YFSETQ. CDR3 sequence: CASSLWGPNTEAFF. The whole variable domain, filled in from reference TRBV5-1 and TRBJ1-1, reads KAGVTQTPRYLIKTRGQQVTLSCSPISGHRSVSWYQQTPGQGLQFLFEYFSETQRNKGNFPGRFSGRQFSNSRSEMNVSTLELGDSALYLCASSLWGPNTEAFFGQGTRLTVV.

This chain connects TRBV5-1 to TRBJ2-1; checking the TCRdb D call of TRBD2 is not possible without DNA. The CDR3 extends over 17 amino acids. CDR1 is SGHRS and CDR2 is YFSETQ in the germline V gene. The CDR3 sequence: CASSPRTSGRTYNEQFF.

The chain recombines TRBV4-1 with TRBJ1-1; TCRdb's D gene call, TRBD1, goes unchecked for lack of DNA. The CDR3 consists of 16 residues. Germline V gene lookup returns CDR1 MGHRA and CDR2 YSYEKL. The CDR3 sequence: CASSQGTGRTNTEAFF.

This chain uses TRBV5-1 with TRBJ2-1. Germline CDR1 is SGHRS and CDR2 is YFSETQ. This CDR3 is built from 14 residues. CDR3 sequence reads: CASSLPSSGNEQFF.

The chain links TRBV4-1 to TRBJ1-3; the TRBD1 assignment by TCRdb is unverifiable without DNA. Germline CDR1 is MGHRA and CDR2 is YSYEKL. This CDR3 is built from 16 residues. Here the CDR3 reads CASSFSTRGAGNTIYF.

The chain couples TRBV5-1 to TRBJ2-7. Germline V gene lookup returns CDR1 SGHRS and CDR2 YFSETQ. CDR3 size: 12 residues. The CDR3 sequence: CASSPGSYEQYF.

The rearrangement links TRBV3-1 to TRBJ2-7; no DNA is available, so the TRBD1 call from TCRdb remains unchecked. CDR3 length: 16 amino acids. Germline V gene sequence: CDR1 LGHDT, CDR2 YNNKEL (reference sequence). This CDR3 is CASSQVSGTPTAEQYF.